By sample fraction, the clone carrying this T cell receptor (beta chain) is medium-sized. Antigen unknown. The sample belongs to a study of T cell repertoires in cytomegalovirus infection. Study in general: Well-studied HLA-B-restricted epitopes and recently identified HLA-C-restricted epitopes of CMV were both used in the study. From public TCR beta signatures came an indication of both CMV infection and matching HLA type. Findings of the study overall: Predominance within the ex vivo response was attributable to HLA-C-restricted CMV-specific TCR beta clonotypes. Of the TCR beta families, the public ones yielded a cumulative frequency that identified carriers of CMV plus the relevant HLA.

Germline CDR1 and CDR2: SEHNR and FQNEAQ (reference sequence). Trimming shortened V by 2 bases and J by 10 bases, and 14 bases separated the two germline ends. The CDR3 loop spans 13 amino acids. TCRdb analysed the reads with MiXCR anew, one entry per CDR3 protein. The sample yields about 400,000 distinct CDR3 sequences, roughly 34% seen once. The rearrangement uses TRBV7-9 and TRBJ1-1, with D perhaps matching TRBD1 (5 bases). The sample was cultured PBMCs, taken from culture after CMV antigen stimulation. The source of this sequence is a human donor in good health (CMV status not recorded). Some clones in this sample may be carry-over from other donors' samples. The CDR3 DNA reads TGTGCCAGCAGCTTAAGGGACGCGGTGCCAGCTTTCTTT. This gives the protein CASSLRDAVPAFF.